The 23 T cell receptor beta chains listed next were all sequenced from one sample in a study of cytotoxic CD8 clonotypes in ibrutinib-treated CLL. Sequencing was performed with immunoSEQ multiplex PCR; in TCRdb, only in-frame clones are kept and a portion is missing. The table records approximately 350,000 clones, 67% of them present only once. The material sequenced was PBMCs, taken after 36 months of ibrutinib treatment. Source of these receptors: a human donor with chronic lymphocytic leukemia.

The chain uses TRBV5-1 and TRBJ2-7; maybe TRBD1 (6 bases). Germline V lookup: CDR1 SGHRS, CDR2 YFSETQ. The CDR3 extends over 15 amino acids. V was trimmed by 6 bases and J by 4 bases, leaving 20 bases between them. The CDR3 loop reads CASNEGTRLSYEQYF. As DNA, the CDR3 is TGCGCCAGCAACGAAGGGACACGACTTTCTTACGAGCAGTACTTC.

This clone is a singleton in its sample. The V and J genes are TRBV5-8 and TRBJ2-2; 10 positions match TRBD2. Germline V lookup: CDR1 SGHTS, CDR2 YDEGEE. V lost 4 bases and J lost 4; bases outside the gene matches: 10. The CDR3 extends over 17 amino acids. The CDR3 sequence is CASSQLGTSDLTGELFF. The CDR3 coding sequence is TGTGCCAGCAGCCAACTCGGGACTAGCGACCTCACCGGGGAGCTGTTTTTT.

This chain connects TRBV19 to TRBJ2-1; 8 bases are shared with TRBD2. Unmatched junction bases numbered 3, after V lost 3 bases and J lost 5 bases. The germline V gene has CDR1 LNHDA and CDR2 SQIVND (reference sequence). The CDR3 contains 14 residues. CDR3: CASSILAGHNEQFF. The CDR3 nucleotides read TGTGCCAGTAGTATCCTAGCGGGCCACAATGAGCAGTTCTTC.

The chain employs TRBV27 and TRBJ2-1; TRBD2 matches 11 bases. The germline V gene has CDR1 MNHEY and CDR2 SMNVEV (reference sequence). The CDR3 length is 15 residues. The CDR3, as DNA: TGTACAAGTTTTAGCGGGAGGGTCTCCTACAATGAGCAGTTCTTC. It codes for CTSFSGRVSYNEQFF.

V is TRBV19 and J is TRBJ2-1, with a possible D match to TRBD1 (5 bases). Germline V CDR1 and CDR2: LNHDA, SQIVND (reference sequence). CDR3 length equals 12 residues. With 4 bases removed from V and 10 bases from J, the gap between germline ends came to 11 bases. CDR3 bases: TGTGCCAGTAGTAGGGGCCAAGGGGAGCAGTTCTTC. It yields the protein CASSRGQGEQFF.

This clone is a singleton in its sample. The rearrangement uses TRBV7-9 and TRBJ1-5, with D unresolved. The CDR3 extends over 15 amino acids. CDR1 SEHNR and CDR2 FQNEAQ come from the germline V gene (reference sequence). V was shortened by 1 base and J by 4 bases, with 11 bases between the two germline ends. The CDR3 protein is CASSLDPTGNQPQHF. The DNA of the CDR3 is TGTGCCAGCAGCTTAGACCCGACGGGTAATCAGCCCCAGCATTTT.

The chain couples TRBV7-8 to TRBJ2-4, with D tentatively TRBD1 (5 bases). The CDR3 runs 16 residues. The V and J ends lost 1 base and 5 bases respectively, with 15 bases between them. Germline V lookup: CDR1 SGHVS, CDR2 FQNEAQ. This CDR3 reads CASSLGSARAENIQYF. The DNA of the CDR3 is TGTGCCAGCAGCTTAGGATCCGCCAGGGCAGAAAACATTCAGTACTTC.

This chain joins TRBV9 and TRBJ2-6; the D is unclear. This CDR3 has 14 amino acids. V lost 3 bases and J lost 2, with 6 bases in between. Germline V gene lookup returns CDR1 SGDLS and CDR2 YYNGEE. The CDR3 DNA reads TGTGCCAGCAGCGGGGTTGCTGGGGCCAACGTCCTGACTTTC. Protein sequence: CASSGVAGANVLTF.

As DNA, the CDR3 is TGTGCCAGCAGCTCCGGGACAGACTACAATGAGCAGTTCTTC. As protein: CASSSGTDYNEQFF. V gene TRBV7-8 combines with J gene TRBJ2-1, with 7 bases matching TRBD1. Trimming took 4 bases from V and 3 from J; bases not matched to a gene: 3. CDR3 size: 14 residues. The germline CDR1 and CDR2 sequences are SGHVS and FQNEAQ.

The chain recombines TRBV28 with TRBJ2-7, with D tentatively TRBD1 or TRBD2 (7 bases each). From germline, CDR1 is MDHEN and CDR2 SYDVKM. The CDR3 runs 14 residues. The germline V and J ends were trimmed by 7 bases and 4 bases, with 17 bases remaining between them. The CDR3 region has the DNA TGTGCCAGCACAAGACAGGGACTAATGTACGAGCAGTACTTC. Its translation: CASTRQGLMYEQYF.

The chain carries TRBV29-1 and TRBJ2-7; a possible D gene is TRBD2 (6 bases). Trimming shortened V by 8 bases and J by 3 bases, and 23 bases separated the two germline ends. The germline CDR1 and CDR2 sequences are SQVTM and ANQGSEA. This CDR3 region has 15 residues. The chain's CDR3 is CSPPTRLVSHYEQYF. The CDR3 DNA sequence: TGCAGCCCCCCAACCCGACTAGTGTCCCACTACGAGCAGTACTTC.

The V gene is TRBV5-6, the J gene TRBJ1-2, with a possible D match to TRBD1 (5 bases). Trimming took off 1 base at V and 4 bases at J, with 20 bases between the two ends. Germline V gene lookup returns CDR1 SGHDT and CDR2 YYEEEE. The CDR3 extends over 17 amino acids. CDR3: CASSLSRGLQAPYGYTF. The CDR3 bases are TGTGCCAGCAGCTTGTCTCGCGGTCTACAGGCCCCCTATGGCTACACCTTC.

The chain is built from TRBV7-3 and TRBJ1-6; maybe TRBD1 (5 bases). The CDR3 loop spans 16 amino acids. The germline V gene encodes CDR1 SGHTA and CDR2 FQGTGA. The V end lost 1 base, the J end lost 5 bases, and 12 bases lay between the germline ends. CDR3 DNA sequence: TGTGCCAGCAGCTTAAATGCAGGGATCGATAATTCACCCCTCCACTTT. It specifies CASSLNAGIDNSPLHF.

The rearrangement links TRBV6-1 to TRBJ1-4, with D possibly TRBD1 on 6 matching bases. The V end lost 3 bases, the J end lost 16 bases, and 15 bases lay between the germline ends. This CDR3 is 12 amino acids long. Germline-derived CDR1 and CDR2 are MNHNS and SASEGT. The CDR3 nucleotides are TGTGCCAGCAGTGAGAGAGGGGGATGGGGGTTTTTT. It yields the protein CASSERGGWGFF.

V usage is TRBV5-6 and J usage is TRBJ1-3; D remains ambiguous. Germline loops: CDR1 SGHDT, CDR2 YYEEEE. Trimming took off 4 bases at V and 0 bases at J, with 11 bases between the two ends. CDR3 length: 15 residues. CDR3 sequence (DNA): TGTGCCAGCAGCACCCCCCAGGACTCTGGAAACACCATATATTTT. As protein: CASSTPQDSGNTIYF.

The chain joins TRBV7-2 to TRBJ2-7; TRBD1 or TRBD2 may be the D gene (5 bases each). Trimming shortened V by 5 bases and J by 2 bases, and 16 bases separated the two germline ends. Germline assignment: CDR1 SGHTA and CDR2 FQGNSA. This CDR3 comprises 15 residues. CDR3 nucleotides: TGTGCCAGCAGCGTCGCCGGGACCGGTACCTACGAGCAGTACTTC. Its translation is CASSVAGTGTYEQYF.

The chain has TRBV13 and TRBJ2-3; 15 nucleotides agree with TRBD2. The germline CDR1 and CDR2 sequences are PRHDT and FYEKMQ (reference sequence). CDR3 length: 19 residues. The J segment lost 0 bases and the V segment lost 5 bases, leaving 9 bases of the junction unmatched. The CDR3 coding sequence is TGTGCCAGCAGCATTCCCGGACTAGCGGGGGGGTCTAGCACAGATACGCAGTATTTT. This sequence encodes CASSIPGLAGGSSTDTQYF.

The J gene is TRBJ2-5, the V gene TRBV6-5; D is uncertain. The CDR3 length is 12 residues. The V and J ends lost 0 bases and 5 bases respectively, with 4 bases between them. The germline V gene has CDR1 MNHEY and CDR2 SVGAGI. The CDR3 coding sequence is TGTGCCAGCAGTTACTCGAGTGAGACCCAGTACTTC. Encoded protein: CASSYSSETQYF.

This CDR3 reads CASSPRVAVYGYTF. As DNA, the CDR3 is TGTGCCAGCAGTCCCAGGGTAGCGGTCTATGGCTACACCTTC. The genes are TRBV27 and TRBJ1-2; TRBD1 might be the D (5 bases). Germline-derived CDR1 and CDR2 are MNHEY and SMNVEV (reference sequence). The CDR3 runs to 14 residues. Trimming stripped 5 bases from V and 4 bases from J, with 14 bases between.

The rearrangement joins TRBV28 to TRBJ2-5; maybe TRBD1 (6 bases). The V gene's germline CDR1 is MDHEN and CDR2 SYDVKM. Trimming left V 3 bases short and J 5 bases short, with 16 bases between. CDR3 length equals 15 residues. The chain's CDR3 is CASSFPLDSSETQYF. The CDR3, as DNA: TGTGCCAGCAGTTTCCCTCTGGACAGTTCCGAGACCCAGTACTTC.

This clone has just a few counts. V and J are TRBV28 and TRBJ2-2, with D possibly matching TRBD1 (6 bases). Germline V gene data show CDR1 as MDHEN and CDR2 as SYDVKM. The V end was cut by 7 bases, the J end by 4 bases, with 16 bases between. The CDR3 totals 15 residues. The CDR3 bases are TGTGCCAGCACTGACAGGCGCCCTAGCACCGGGGAGCTGTTTTTT. Protein: CASTDRRPSTGELFF.

The chain employs TRBV7-3 and TRBJ2-1; the match to TRBD2 covers 8 bases. V trimming: 5 bases; J trimming: 7 bases; junction bases outside the gene matches: 13. Per germline, CDR1 SGHTA and CDR2 FQGTGA. The CDR3 runs to 16 residues. Here the CDR3 DNA reads TGTGCCAGCAGCCCTCGTCGGGCGGGAGGAATGAATGAGCAGTTCTTC. Its protein product is CASSPRRAGGMNEQFF.

The V call is TRBV7-6, the J call TRBJ2-2; no reliable D call. The CDR3 totals 14 residues. V shed 3 bases and J shed 2 bases, with 7 bases lying between them. Germline loops: CDR1 SGHVS, CDR2 FNYEAQ. The CDR3 reads CASSLTRNTGELFF. The CDR3 nucleotides are TGTGCCAGCAGCTTGACACGTAACACCGGGGAGCTGTTTTTT.